These T cell receptor beta chains were read from a single sample in a study of human T cells and chemical hapten exposure. TCRdb processed the RACE reads anew with MiXCR; each CDR3 protein has one entry. The table lists more than 95,000 distinct CDR3 sequences, 25% to 35% of them singletons. The input for sequencing was whole blood, taken in connection with sensitization to the hapten diphenylcyclopropenone (DPC). The origin of the receptors is a man aged 40-49 years with alopecia areata. Some clones in this sample may be carry-over from other donors' samples. Both conserved end residues are part of each CDR3. A D gene is named only where the DNA matches it firmly. Not every row has a clone size; where given, it reads once, few, many or a size class.

DNA,CDR3,D,V,size,J
TGTGCCAGCAGCTTGGGAACCTCCTATAATTCACCCCTCCACTTT,CASSLGTSYNSPLHF,-,TRBV7-9,few,TRBJ1-6
TGCGCCAGCAGCTTGGGCAACACTGAGTACGAGCAGTACTTC,CASSLGNTEYEQYF,-,TRBV5-1,-,TRBJ2-7
TGTGCCAGCAGCCCAAAGACTAGCGGGACATTCTACGAGCAGTACTTC,CASSPKTSGTFYEQYF,TRBD2,TRBV7-8,-,TRBJ2-7
TGCAGTGCTAGAGATACTTACTATGGCTACACCTTC,CSARDTYYGYTF,-,TRBV20-1,-,TRBJ1-2
TGTGCCAGGGGGACCTTGCGGGAACCGGTCTCCTACAATGAGCAGTTCTTC,CARGTLREPVSYNEQFF,-,TRBV14,once,TRBJ2-1
TGCGCCAGCAGCCCAGGGGACAGGACCTCCTACGAGCAGTACTTC,CASSPGDRTSYEQYF,TRBD1,TRBV5-1,-,TRBJ2-7
TGTGCCAGCAGCTCCCCGGGACTATCAAACAATGAGCAGTTCTTC,CASSSPGLSNNEQFF,TRBD2,TRBV5-6,-,TRBJ2-1
TGTGCCAGCAGCTCCGGGACAGGGGTGGCCTATGGCTACACCTTC,CASSSGTGVAYGYTF,TRBD1,TRBV7-8,-,TRBJ1-2
TGCAGTGCTAGAGTGGTCAGGGGATACGAGCAGTACTTC,CSARVVRGYEQYF,-,TRBV20-1,-,TRBJ2-7
TGTGCCAGCAGCCAGGGGACAGGCCCTAAGAACATTCAGTACTTC,CASSQGTGPKNIQYF,TRBD1,TRBV3-1,-,TRBJ2-4
TGTGCCAGCAGTTTACGTGGTCGTAACGGGAGAATCACAGATACGCAGTATTTT,CASSLRGRNGRITDTQYF,-,TRBV27,few,TRBJ2-3
TGTGCCAGCAGCCCAGAAAGGAAAGAGACCCAGTACTTC,CASSPERKETQYF,-,TRBV12-3/TRBV12-4,-,TRBJ2-5
TGCGCCAGCAGCTTTACGGCGGGCAATCAGCCCCAGCATTTT,CASSFTAGNQPQHF,-,TRBV5-1,-,TRBJ1-5
TGTGCCAGCAGCCAACCAGGGGTCCGCACAGATACGCAGTATTTT,CASSQPGVRTDTQYF,-,TRBV3-1,few,TRBJ2-3
TGTGCCAGCAGGGCAGACACAGGGTTGGCAGATACGCAGTATTTT,CASRADTGLADTQYF,-,TRBV28,-,TRBJ2-3
TGCGCCAGCAGCTTGGTATCCACCTCCTACGAGCAGTACTTC,CASSLVSTSYEQYF,-,TRBV5-1,-,TRBJ2-7
TGTGCCAGCAGCCCACCGCCCGGGACAGGGAAGGAGGCCAACGTCCTGACTTTC,CASSPPPGTGKEANVLTF,TRBD1,TRBV7-9,few,TRBJ2-6
TGTGCCAGCAGCTTAGAGCCTTTCGGCACAGATACGCAGTATTTT,CASSLEPFGTDTQYF,-,TRBV7-6,few,TRBJ2-3
TGTGCCAGCAGCTCCACTAGCGACTATGAGCAGTTCTTC,CASSSTSDYEQFF,TRBD2,TRBV7-9,-,TRBJ2-1
TGCGCCAGCAGTGACGGGGGCGCGGGGAACACTGAAGCTTTCTTT,CASSDGGAGNTEAFF,-,TRBV10-1,-,TRBJ1-1
TGTGCCAGCAGCCAAACAGATTATAATTCACCCCTCCACTTT,CASSQTDYNSPLHF,-,TRBV3-1,-,TRBJ1-6
TGTGCCAGCAGCTTGATGGGCTCCTATAATTCACCCCTCCACTTT,CASSLMGSYNSPLHF,-,TRBV7-3,-,TRBJ1-6
TGTGCCAGCAGTGGTAGGTGGGAAAACACTGAAGCTTTCTTT,CASSGRWENTEAFF,-,TRBV2,-,TRBJ1-1
TGTGCCAGCAGTTTTTACGCAGATACGCAGTATTTT,CASSFYADTQYF,-,TRBV12-3/TRBV12-4,-,TRBJ2-3
TGTGCCACCGGGACAGCGAACACTGAAGCTTTCTTT,CATGTANTEAFF,TRBD1,TRBV2,-,TRBJ1-1
TGCAGTGCTAGCAGGCTGACAGGGGGTTTTGGAAACACCATATATTTT,CSASRLTGGFGNTIYF,TRBD1,TRBV20-1,few,TRBJ1-3
TGCGCCAGCAGCCAAGGGGGGGGCGGCAATGAGCAGTTCTTC,CASSQGGGGNEQFF,-,TRBV4-3,few,TRBJ2-1
TGTGCCAGCAGCTTAGTACAGAAGATTGATACGCAGTATTTT,CASSLVQKIDTQYF,-,TRBV7-8,-,TRBJ2-3
TGTGCCAGCAGCCCCGGGACACCAGATCAGCCCCAGCATTTT,CASSPGTPDQPQHF,-,TRBV12-3/TRBV12-4,few,TRBJ1-5
TGTGCCAGCAGCTTAGGCCAACAGGGGGTAGAAAATGAGCAGTTCTTC,CASSLGQQGVENEQFF,TRBD1,TRBV13,-,TRBJ2-1
TGCAGTGCTAGAGTCTACAACACAGATACGCAGTATTTT,CSARVYNTDTQYF,-,TRBV20-1,once,TRBJ2-3
TGTGCCAGCAGCCTTTTCGGGGAGCAGTACTTC,CASSLFGEQYF,-,TRBV7-2,-,TRBJ2-7
TGCGCCAGCAGCCTGGGGTCCGGCGGGTTGATCGGGGAGCTGTTTTTT,CASSLGSGGLIGELFF,-,TRBV5-1,-,TRBJ2-2
TGTGCCAGCGGGACAGGGGTCCCCAATGAGCAGTTCTTC,CASGTGVPNEQFF,TRBD1,TRBV12-3/TRBV12-4,many,TRBJ2-1
TGTGCCAGCAGCTTAGAGTGGGACGGGACATCTAGCACAGATACGCAGTATTTT,CASSLEWDGTSSTDTQYF,-,TRBV7-9,few,TRBJ2-3
TGTGCCAGCAAGTGGCAGGGGGTATTGACAGATACGCAGTATTTT,CASKWQGVLTDTQYF,TRBD1,TRBV12-3/TRBV12-4,few,TRBJ2-3
TGTGCCAGCATCCCGGGCCACAGATTTGGAGAAAAACTGTTTTTT,CASIPGHRFGEKLFF,-,TRBV12-3/TRBV12-4,few,TRBJ1-4
TGTGCCAGCAGCTTGGGACTTCCCGGCGAGCAGTACTTC,CASSLGLPGEQYF,-,TRBV5-5,-,TRBJ2-7
TGTGCCATCAGGGACAAATCGAACACCGGGGAGCTGTTTTTT,CAIRDKSNTGELFF,-,TRBV10-3,-,TRBJ2-2